These 15 T cell receptor beta chains originate from one sample sequenced in a study of tumor-infiltrating lymphocytes in localized non-small cell lung cancer. This table comes from immunoSEQ multiplex PCR, and its TCRdb copy is limited to in-frame clones, with some not included. The sample holds some 10,000 clones, around three fifths seen once. The material sequenced was uninvolved lung tissue not adjacent to the tumor. These receptors originate from a human donor with non-small cell lung cancer.

This chain joins TRBV5-6 and TRBJ2-5; TRBD1 might be the D (5 bases). V was trimmed by 0 bases and J by 2 bases, leaving 8 bases between them. The CDR3 loop spans 14 amino acids. Germline V gene sequence: CDR1 SGHDT, CDR2 YYEEEE. The CDR3 DNA reads as TGTGCCAGCAGCTTGGGACAGAAGCAAGAGACCCAGTACTTC. Protein product: CASSLGQKQETQYF. Complete variable domain (other parts from reference TRBV5-6 and TRBJ2-5): DAGVTQSPTHLIKTRGQQVTLRCSPKSGHDTVSWYQQALGQGPQFIFQYYEEEERQRGNFPDRFSGHQFPNYSSELNVNALLLGDSALYLCASSLGQKQETQYFGPGTRLLVL.

The V and J genes are TRBV29-1 and TRBJ2-7; D assignment may be TRBD1 or TRBD2 (7 bases each). Per germline, CDR1 SQVTM and CDR2 ANQGSEA. The germline V and J ends were trimmed by 3 bases and 7 bases, with 16 bases remaining between them. CDR3 length: 13 residues. The CDR3 nucleotides read TGCAGCGTTGAGGGGGGGACAGCTACGGAGCAGTACTTC. Amino acids: CSVEGGTATEQYF.

V and J are TRBV5-1 and TRBJ2-2, with 8 bases aligning to TRBD1. The V and J ends lost 5 bases and 3 bases, in that order; junction bases with no gene match: 3. The CDR3 runs 14 residues. From germline, CDR1 is SGHRS and CDR2 YFSETQ. For the CDR3, the DNA is TGCGCCAGCAGTGACAGGGGCCACACCGGGGAGCTGTTTTTT. This sequence encodes CASSDRGHTGELFF.

The chain links TRBV7-9 to TRBJ2-7, with D perhaps matching TRBD1 (6 bases). The germline V gene encodes CDR1 SEHNR and CDR2 FQNEAQ (reference sequence). CDR3 length: 13 amino acids. V lost 3 bases, J lost 5 bases, and 11 bases lay in between. DNA of the CDR3: TGTGCCAGCAGCTTCACAGGGACCCACGAGCAGTACTTC. This sequence encodes CASSFTGTHEQYF.

This clone was recorded a few times. V and J are TRBV7-6 and TRBJ1-1; weak D call: TRBD1 (6 bases). Trimming removed 1 base at V and 0 bases at J, with 6 bases between. In germline, CDR1 is SGHVS, CDR2 FNYEAQ. The CDR3 spans 14 residues. This CDR3 is CASSLGGLNTEAFF. CDR3 DNA sequence: TGTGCCAGCAGCTTAGGGGGGCTGAACACTGAAGCTTTCTTT.

The chain employs TRBV6-5 and TRBJ2-5; 12 positions agree with TRBD1. Germline V gene lookup returns CDR1 MNHEY and CDR2 SVGAGI. V lost 10 bases, J lost 5 bases, and 8 bases stayed unmatched. The CDR3 covers 14 residues. The CDR3 DNA sequence: TGTGCCACTTGGGACAGGGGGCGCGGGGAGACCCAGTACTTC. As protein: CATWDRGRGETQYF.

This clone appeared a single time. This chain uses TRBV11-3 with TRBJ2-5, with 11 bases that match TRBD2. Germline trimming cut 1 base from V and 5 bases from J; bases unmatched to any gene: 0. CDR3 length equals 14 residues. Per germline, CDR1 SGHNT and CDR2 YENEEA. The CDR3 DNA sequence: TGTGCCAGCAGCTTAGGGACTAGCGGGGAGACCCAGTACTTC. Amino acids: CASSLGTSGETQYF. Looking up the rest from reference TRBV11-3 and TRBJ2-5 gives the full variable domain: EAGVVQSPRYKIIEKKQPVAFWCNPISGHNTLYWYLQNLGQGPELLIRYENEEAVDDSQLPKDRFSAERLKGVDSTLKIQPAELGDSAVYLCASSLGTSGETQYFGPGTRLLVL.

V and J are TRBV4-1 and TRBJ2-7; D perhaps matches TRBD2 (5 bases). The V end lost 0 bases, the J end lost 3 bases, and 9 bases lay between the germline ends. Per the germline V gene, CDR1 is MGHRA and CDR2 is YSYEKL. The CDR3 contains 14 residues. In DNA form, the CDR3 reads TGCGCCAGCAGCCAAGATATTGGGAGCTACGAGCAGTACTTC. It codes for CASSQDIGSYEQYF.

The chain carries TRBV4-1 and TRBJ2-7; TRBD1 matches 9 bases. There are 13 residues in the CDR3. CDR1 and CDR2 (germline): MGHRA, YSYEKL. Unmatched junction bases numbered 3, after V lost 3 bases and J lost 6 bases. CDR3 DNA sequence: TGCGCCAGCAGCCAGGGACAGGGATTCGAGCAGTACTTC. As protein: CASSQGQGFEQYF.

This chain joins TRBV19 and TRBJ2-5; no clear D gene. V was pared by 1 base and J by 7 bases, with 7 bases between. This CDR3 has 12 residues. The germline V gene has CDR1 LNHDA and CDR2 SQIVND (reference sequence). The CDR3 reads CASSIGSGTQYF. The CDR3 DNA reads TGTGCCAGTAGTATAGGTAGTGGGACCCAGTACTTC.

The chain is built from TRBV7-2 and TRBJ1-2; 8 bases align to TRBD1. The J segment lost 7 bases and the V segment lost 5 bases, leaving 3 bases of the junction unmatched. The CDR3 extends over 12 amino acids. Per the germline V gene, CDR1 is SGHTA and CDR2 is FQGNSA. CDR3 in DNA: TGTGCCAGCAGCCTCGACAGGGGTGGCTACACCTTC. Translated, it gives CASSLDRGGYTF.

This clone appeared a few times. The CDR3, as DNA: TGCAGCGGCCTGACAGGGGCCGGCACAGATACGCAGTATTTT. Its protein product is CSGLTGAGTDTQYF. The chain recombines TRBV29-1 with TRBJ2-3, with 8 bases matching TRBD1. The CDR3 covers 14 residues. Trimming removed 7 bases from V and 1 base from J; junction bases left unmatched: 7. Germline values: CDR1 SQVTM, CDR2 ANQGSEA.

The V and J genes are TRBV28 and TRBJ1-2, with 7 bases fitting TRBD1. The CDR3 loop spans 13 amino acids. Trimming cost V 3 bases and J 5 bases; bases outside gene matches: 3. Germline-derived CDR1 and CDR2 are MDHEN and SYDVKM. The CDR3 bases are TGTGCCAGCAGTTTCGAGGGGGCTTATGGCTACACCTTC. It is translated as CASSFEGAYGYTF.

This clone occurred a few times. This sequence joins TRBV6-4 and TRBJ2-2; D remains unclear. The ends were cut back, 4 bases at V and 6 bases at J, with 9 bases in the middle. Germline V gene sequence: CDR1 MRHNA, CDR2 SNTAGT. The CDR3 is 13 residues long. In DNA form, the CDR3 reads TGTGCCAGCAGTGCGGCGGACGCCGGGGAGCTGTTTTTT. This translates into CASSAADAGELFF.

The chain couples TRBV9 to TRBJ2-3; 7 positions agree with TRBD2. The CDR3 consists of 14 residues. Unmatched junction bases numbered 3, after V lost 1 base and J lost 4 bases. The germline gives CDR1 SGDLS, CDR2 YYNGEE. Here the CDR3 reads CASSVTGRADTQYF. DNA of the CDR3: TGTGCCAGCAGCGTAACGGGGAGGGCAGATACGCAGTATTTT. The full variable domain, with the rest looked up from reference TRBV9 and TRBJ2-3, is DSGVTQTPKHLITATGQRVTLRCSPRSGDLSVYWYQQSLDQGLQFLIQYYNGEERAKGNILERFSAQQFPDLHSELNLSSLELGDSALYFCASSVTGRADTQYFGPGTRLTVL.